A single sample is the source of the 30 T cell receptor beta chains below, sequenced in a study of OX40 agonist ivuxolimab in advanced cancers. Assay used: immunoSEQ multiplex PCR; TCRdb lists only in-frame clones, some missing. The data show 40,000 to 60,000 clones, approximately 92% seen once. The sequenced sample was CD4+ or CD8+ T cells sorted from blood, obtained in a trial of the OX40 agonist ivuxolimab. The receptor source for this set is an adult with an advanced solid tumor such as melanoma, head and neck, liver or kidney cancer.

The chain links TRBV27 to TRBJ2-7; the D call may be TRBD1 or TRBD2 (6 bases each). The CDR3 sequence is 14 residues long. The germline gives CDR1 MNHEY, CDR2 SMNVEV (reference sequence). V gave up 8 bases and J gave up 3 bases, with 17 bases separating them. The CDR3 loop is CASSEGGGHYEQYF. CDR3 in DNA: TGTGCCAGCTCTGAGGGGGGCGGACACTACGAGCAGTACTTC.

The chain has TRBV21-1 and TRBJ2-7; TRBD1 reflects the table's D call only, with no check against the DNA. TRBV21-1 is shown as a pseudogene. This CDR3 spans 18 amino acids. The CDR3 spells CASSIQSNRDIYLYEQYF. The CDR3 DNA reads as TGTGCCAGCAGCATCCAATCTAACAGGGATATCTACCTCTACGAGCAGTACTTC.

The chain employs TRBV9 and TRBJ2-1; tentative D call: TRBD2 (6 bases). Germline lookup yields CDR1 SGDLS and CDR2 YYNGEE. The CDR3 extends over 13 amino acids. V was trimmed by 7 bases and J by 0 bases, leaving 8 bases between them. CDR3 in amino acids: CASGGGSYNEQFF. The CDR3 bases are TGTGCCAGCGGGGGAGGCTCCTACAATGAGCAGTTCTTC.

The rearrangement joins TRBV28 to TRBJ2-4; a weak D match, TRBD1 (6 bases). This CDR3 region has 16 residues. The V end lost 6 bases, the J end lost 10 bases, and 25 bases lay between the germline ends. CDR1 is MDHEN and CDR2 is SYDVKM in the germline V gene. The CDR3 here is CASSQLYTHRDGIQYF. CDR3 nucleotide sequence: TGTGCCAGCAGCCAACTCTACACCCACAGGGACGGGATTCAGTACTTC. The whole variable domain, remainder taken from reference TRBV28 and TRBJ2-4, is DVKVTQSSRYLVKRTGEKVFLECVQDMDHENMFWYRQDPGLGLRLIYFSYDVKMKEKGDIPEGYSVSREKKERFSLILESASTNQTSMYLCASSQLYTHRDGIQYFGAGTRLSVL.

The chain couples TRBV5-6 to TRBJ2-2; no reliable D call. The length of the CDR3 is 14 residues. V lost 3 bases to trimming and J lost 6 bases, with 12 bases between them. From germline, CDR1 is SGHDT and CDR2 YYEEEE. The CDR3 here is CASSSGTWSGELFF. The CDR3 nucleotides are TGTGCCAGCAGCTCCGGTACATGGTCCGGGGAGCTGTTTTTT.

The V call is TRBV4-3, the J call TRBJ2-5; TRBD1 is a possible D gene (6 bases). With 3 bases removed from V and 2 bases from J, the gap between germline ends came to 10 bases. The germline gives CDR1 LGHNA, CDR2 YSLEER. CDR3 length equals 14 residues. CDR3 nucleotides: TGCGCCAGCAGCCACGGACAGATACAAGAGACCCAGTACTTC. Translating it yields CASSHGQIQETQYF.

CDR3 DNA sequence: TGTGCCAGCAGTTTAGGAGGCGGAACCGGGGAGCTGTTTTTT. Residues: CASSLGGGTGELFF. The V and J genes are TRBV28 and TRBJ2-2; perhaps TRBD2 as D (5 bases). The V gene's germline CDR1 is MDHEN and CDR2 SYDVKM. Trimming pared 2 bases from V and 5 bases from J, leaving 9 bases between. The CDR3 has 14 residues.

V usage is TRBV6-1 and J usage is TRBJ2-7, with a possible D match to TRBD2 (6 bases). CDR3 size: 14 residues. The V and J ends lost 3 bases and 4 bases respectively, with 13 bases between them. Germline V gene data show CDR1 as MNHNS and CDR2 as SASEGT. In DNA form, the CDR3 reads TGTGCCAGCAGTGAGGTAGCGGAACAGTACGAGCAGTACTTC. Translated: CASSEVAEQYEQYF.

The CDR3 loop reads CASSPRGERFTYNEQFF. CDR3 DNA: TGTGCCAGCAGCCCGAGAGGGGAGCGCTTCACCTACAATGAGCAGTTCTTC. The chain couples TRBV9 to TRBJ2-1; D is tentatively TRBD1 or TRBD2 (5 bases each). Deletions cut 4 bases from V and 2 bases from J, with 19 bases between. This CDR3 has 17 residues. CDR1 and CDR2 from the germline V gene are SGDLS and YYNGEE.

This chain uses TRBV9 with TRBJ2-5; D may correspond to TRBD1 or TRBD2 (6 bases each). V lost 0 bases and J 7 bases, leaving 16 bases between the germline ends. Per germline, CDR1 SGDLS and CDR2 YYNGEE. The CDR3 is made up of 15 amino acids. The CDR3 is CASSVEGGTPGTQYF. The CDR3 nucleotides read TGTGCCAGCAGCGTAGAGGGCGGGACACCGGGGACCCAGTACTTC.

The V gene is TRBV9, the J gene TRBJ2-3; a possible D gene is TRBD2 (6 bases). Germline CDR1 reads SGDLS; CDR2 reads YYNGEE. The CDR3 is 14 residues long. V lost 3 bases and J lost 6, with 14 bases in between. CDR3 nucleotide sequence: TGTGCCAGCAGCGGCCTACCGGGGAGGGATACGCAGTATTTT. Translation: CASSGLPGRDTQYF.

The V gene is TRBV7-9, the J gene TRBJ2-4, with 10 bases aligning to TRBD2. The CDR3 extends over 18 amino acids. The germline gives CDR1 SEHNR, CDR2 FQNEAQ (reference sequence). V shed 5 bases and J 7 bases; nucleotides not matched to a gene: 17. The CDR3 DNA follows: TGTGCCAGCAGCCTAACTACTAGCGGGACAACCTTTAGCAACATTCAGTACTTC. Translation gives CASSLTTSGTTFSNIQYF.

The J gene is TRBJ2-5, the V gene TRBV19, with 7 nucleotides matching TRBD1. Germline lookup yields CDR1 LNHDA and CDR2 SQIVND (reference sequence). J lost 3 bases, V lost 5 bases, and 3 bases had no gene match. This CDR3 comprises 13 residues. Here the CDR3 reads CASSADREETQYF. CDR3 nucleotide sequence: TGTGCCAGTAGTGCCGACAGGGAAGAGACCCAGTACTTC. The full variable domain, completed using reference TRBV19 and TRBJ2-5, is DGGITQSPKYLFRKEGQNVTLSCEQNLNHDAMYWYRQDPGQGLRLIYYSQIVNDFQKGDIAEGYSVSREKKESFPLTVTSAQKNPTAFYLCASSADREETQYFGPGTRLLVL.

This rearrangement joins TRBV4-1 to TRBJ2-7, with D unclear. CDR3 length equals 14 residues. Looked up from germline, CDR1 is MGHRA and CDR2 is YSYEKL. Trimming stripped 6 bases from V and 3 bases from J, with 15 bases between. The DNA of the CDR3 is TGCGCCAGCAGTACAAGGGTTCCGGGCTACGAGCAGTACTTC. Translation gives CASSTRVPGYEQYF.

This rearrangement joins TRBV6-8 to TRBJ2-2, with 8 bases matching TRBD2. The CDR3 is 15 residues long. The germline V gene has CDR1 MNHGY and CDR2 SAAAGT. V dropped 4 bases and J dropped 0; count of bases not matched to a gene: 1. Here the CDR3 reads CASSLAGPNTGELFF. As DNA, the CDR3 is TGTGCCAGCAGTTTAGCGGGACCGAACACCGGGGAGCTGTTTTTT.

The chain links TRBV27 to TRBJ2-3; D possibly matches TRBD1 or TRBD2 (5 bases each). V lost 2 bases, J lost 4 bases, and 16 bases lay in between. In germline, CDR1 is MNHEY, CDR2 SMNVEV (reference sequence). The CDR3 covers 16 residues. The CDR3 DNA is TGTGCCAGCAGTTTAGGGCCTGGGGGAGCGGCAGATACGCAGTATTTT. This gives the protein CASSLGPGGAADTQYF.

For this clone: The junction and the germline gene differ at one end; a read error may be behind it. The chain links TRBV10-1 to TRBJ2-2; 10 bases align to TRBD2. Germline V gene lookup returns CDR1 WNHNN and CDR2 SYGVQD (reference sequence). The length of the CDR3 is 15 residues. The CDR3: CATSGLAVNTGELFF. The CDR3 DNA reads as TGCGCCACCAGTGGACTAGCGGTTAACACCGGGGAGCTGTTTTTT.

The CDR3 protein is CASSYSLGLSKNIQYF. The CDR3 coding sequence is TGTGCCAGCAGTTACTCGCTGGGATTGTCCAAAAACATTCAGTACTTC. The chain is built from TRBV6-6 and TRBJ2-4; unclear D gene. The CDR3 has 16 amino acids. Per germline, CDR1 MNHNY and CDR2 SVGAGI (reference sequence). V dropped 0 bases and J dropped 2 bases, with 11 bases sitting between them.

The chain combines TRBV27 with TRBJ2-3; D may match TRBD1 or TRBD2 (6 bases each). The CDR3 runs to 15 residues. Germline V gives CDR1 MNHEY, CDR2 SMNVEV (reference sequence). Trimming left V 6 bases short and J 4 bases short, with 17 bases between. The CDR3 protein is CASRRGPFIADTQYF. For the CDR3, the DNA is TGTGCCAGCAGACGGGGGCCGTTTATCGCAGATACGCAGTATTTT.

The chain recombines TRBV27 with TRBJ1-1; D possibly corresponds to TRBD1 (6 bases). Trimming took off 2 bases at V and 4 bases at J, with 11 bases between the two ends. CDR1 is MNHEY and CDR2 is SMNVEV in the germline V gene (reference sequence). The CDR3 loop spans 14 amino acids. The CDR3 DNA reads as TGTGCCAGCAGTTTAGAGACAGGCGTCACTGAAGCTTTCTTT. This translates into CASSLETGVTEAFF.

The chain links TRBV5-1 to TRBJ2-3; D ambiguous. The CDR3 runs 14 residues. V dropped 4 bases and J dropped 0 bases, with 9 bases sitting between them. In germline, CDR1 is SGHRS, CDR2 YFSETQ. CDR3 in amino acids: CASSGQYSTDTQYF. In DNA form, the CDR3 reads TGCGCCAGCAGCGGGCAGTATAGCACAGATACGCAGTATTTT. The whole variable domain, filled in from reference TRBV5-1 and TRBJ2-3, reads KAGVTQTPRYLIKTRGQQVTLSCSPISGHRSVSWYQQTPGQGLQFLFEYFSETQRNKGNFPGRFSGRQFSNSRSEMNVSTLELGDSALYLCASSGQYSTDTQYFGPGTRLTVL.

J is TRBJ1-1 and V is TRBV9, with TRBD1 matching over 8 bases. The CDR3 has 14 residues. Germline assignment: CDR1 SGDLS and CDR2 YYNGEE. V dropped 4 bases and J dropped 4; count of bases not matched to a gene: 6. This CDR3 is CASSSGTGGTEAFF. CDR3 in DNA: TGTGCCAGCAGCTCCGGGACAGGCGGCACTGAAGCTTTCTTT.

CDR3 in DNA: TGTGCCAGCAGCGTTAGCGGGAGGGCCCTCGGTGAGCAGTTCTTC. This gives the protein CASSVSGRALGEQFF. J is TRBJ2-1 and V is TRBV9; the match to TRBD2 covers 11 bases. The germline V gene encodes CDR1 SGDLS and CDR2 YYNGEE. The V and J ends lost 2 bases and 9 bases, in that order; junction bases with no gene match: 7. The CDR3 runs 15 residues.

V usage is TRBV10-3 and J usage is TRBJ1-1, with unresolved D. The CDR3 extends over 12 amino acids. The germline gives CDR1 ENHRY, CDR2 SYGVKD. Between the trimmed V and J ends, which lost 3 bases and 2 bases, there was a span of 4 bases. The DNA of the CDR3 is TGTGCCATCAGTGAAACAAACACTGAAGCTTTCTTT. Translation: CAISETNTEAFF.

The rearrangement joins TRBV13 to TRBJ2-5; 16 positions match TRBD2. V gave up 5 bases and J gave up 5 bases; unmatched junction bases: 14. Looked up from germline, CDR1 is PRHDT and CDR2 is FYEKMQ (reference sequence). The CDR3 sequence is 19 residues long. This chain's CDR3 is CASSPVGMGLAGGGETQYF. For the CDR3, the DNA is TGTGCCAGCAGCCCCGTGGGGATGGGACTAGCGGGAGGGGGTGAGACCCAGTACTTC. The whole variable domain, filled in from reference TRBV13 and TRBJ2-5, reads AAGVIQSPRHLIKEKRETATLKCYPIPRHDTVYWYQQGPGQDPQFLISFYEKMQSDKGSIPDRFSAQQFSDYHSELNMSSLELGDSALYFCASSPVGMGLAGGGETQYFGPGTRLLVL.

The CDR3 protein is CASSLRTGTDTQYF. In nucleotides, the CDR3 is TGTGCCAGCAGCCTGAGGACAGGGACAGATACGCAGTATTTT. The rearrangement links TRBV7-9 to TRBJ2-3; 8 bases match TRBD1. V was pared by 5 bases and J by 3 bases, with 4 bases of the junction left unmatched. The germline V gene has CDR1 SEHNR and CDR2 FQNEAQ (reference sequence). The CDR3 has 14 residues.

This clone came up a few times. The chain couples TRBV4-1 to TRBJ1-1; TRBD1 agrees at 7 bases. V dropped 3 bases and J dropped 4; count of bases not matched to a gene: 8. The CDR3 runs 15 residues. Per germline, CDR1 MGHRA and CDR2 YSYEKL. CDR3 sequence reads: CASSQLQGKTTEAFF. In DNA form, the CDR3 reads TGCGCCAGCAGCCAGCTACAGGGGAAAACCACTGAAGCTTTCTTT.

V is TRBV5-6 and J is TRBJ2-3; TRBD1 agrees at 10 bases. This CDR3 has 16 amino acids. CDR1 and CDR2 from the germline V gene are SGHDT and YYEEEE. Losses at the gene ends were 0 bases for V and 6 bases for J; bases not matched to a gene: 7. The DNA for the CDR3 is TGTGCCAGCAGCTTGGGTGCAGACAGGGGGCTTGATACGCAGTATTTT. As protein: CASSLGADRGLDTQYF. The full variable domain, its missing parts supplied by reference TRBV5-6 and TRBJ2-3, is DAGVTQSPTHLIKTRGQQVTLRCSPKSGHDTVSWYQQALGQGPQFIFQYYEEEERQRGNFPDRFSGHQFPNYSSELNVNALLLGDSALYLCASSLGADRGLDTQYFGPGTRLTVL.

This rearrangement joins TRBV5-1 to TRBJ1-5, with D unresolved. CDR3 size: 15 residues. The ends were cut back, 0 bases at V and 3 bases at J, with 10 bases in the middle. The germline CDR1 and CDR2 sequences are SGHRS and YFSETQ. CDR3 DNA: TGCGCCAGCAGCTTGGCCGGAGGGTACAATCAGCCCCAGCATTTT. This gives the protein CASSLAGGYNQPQHF.

The V call is TRBV5-6, the J call TRBJ2-7; D is uncertain. V was trimmed by 0 bases and J by 2 bases, leaving 9 bases between them. This CDR3 region has 14 residues. From germline, CDR1 is SGHDT and CDR2 YYEEEE. The CDR3 region has the DNA TGTGCCAGCAGCTTGGCCACGGCAGCCTACGAGCAGTACTTC. It codes for CASSLATAAYEQYF.